Following are 7 T cell receptor beta chains from one sample sequenced in a study of monozygotic twins with inflammatory bowel disease. From its re-call of the 5' RACE reads, TCRdb lists each CDR3 protein once, without DNA. Its listing shows fewer than 550,000 distinct CDR3 sequences. Sequenced: blood. Receptor source: a human donor with ulcerative colitis or Crohn's disease, or a healthy co-twin of an affected twin (not recorded which).

This chain uses TRBV5-1 with TRBJ2-5; without DNA, the TCRdb call of TRBD1 cannot be checked. Germline V gives CDR1 SGHRS, CDR2 YFSETQ. The CDR3 has 15 amino acids. The CDR3 region is CASSSYRGPQETQYF.

This rearrangement joins TRBV4-1 to TRBJ2-7. Germline V gene sequence: CDR1 MGHRA, CDR2 YSYEKL. CDR3 length equals 14 residues. The CDR3 spells CASSQDAHNYEQYF.

This chain links TRBV5-1 with TRBJ1-2; TCRdb's assignment of TRBD1 cannot be checked, as there is no DNA. The V gene's germline CDR1 is SGHRS and CDR2 YFSETQ. The CDR3 loop spans 15 amino acids. The CDR3 sequence: CASSAMTGTGYSYTF.

The rearrangement joins TRBV5-6 to TRBJ2-7. CDR1 is SGHDT and CDR2 is YYEEEE in the germline V gene. This CDR3 contains 13 residues. The CDR3 here is CASSLGDPWEQYF.

This CDR3 is CAWKTYYEQYF. The V gene is TRBV30, the J gene TRBJ2-7. CDR1 is GTSNPN, CDR2 SVGIG, per germline (reference sequence). The length of the CDR3 is 11 residues.

V is TRBV12-3 or TRBV12-4 and J is TRBJ1-6; lacking DNA, the TRBD1 call made by TCRdb goes unchecked. The CDR3 spans 14 residues. The CDR3 loop is CASRRQEDNSPLHF.

This sequence joins TRBV6-4 and TRBJ2-3; TCRdb names TRBD1, which stays unverified in the absence of DNA. Germline assignment: CDR1 MRHNA and CDR2 SNTAGT. This CDR3 comprises 15 residues. The CDR3 spells CASSRDPGRADTQYF.